The 20 T cell receptor beta chains below come from one sample, sequenced in a study of blood T cell repertoires in COVID-19 (dated by TCRdb to the early 2020s). Library preparation used the immunoSEQ multiplex PCR assay. TCRdb's version of the immuneACCESS table is confined to in-frame rearrangements and falls short of the full clone set. An unresolved V gene accounts for under half of the shortfall where checked; the remainder is of unknown origin. The sample includes roughly 150,000 clones, with about 84% observed a single time. Of the sample, under 2% falls within the top ten clones. Sequenced: PBMCs or T cells enriched from blood (not recorded which). All receptors derive from a woman younger than 30 who had been exposed to COVID-19.

The V gene is TRBV18, the J gene TRBJ2-2; 15 bases map to TRBD2. This CDR3 has 19 amino acids. Germline values: CDR1 KGHSH, CDR2 LQKENI. V trimming: 6 bases; J trimming: 5 bases; junction bases outside the gene matches: 13. The CDR3 loop reads CASSPSAGLAGGFTGELFF. The CDR3 region has the DNA TGTGCCAGCTCTCCTTCCGCGGGACTAGCGGGAGGTTTTACCGGGGAGCTGTTTTTT.

The chain joins TRBV20-1 to TRBJ2-5, with D hard to call. Germline lookup yields CDR1 DFQATT and CDR2 SNEGSKA (reference sequence). The V end lost 0 bases, the J end lost 5 bases, and 4 bases lay between the germline ends. This CDR3 region has 11 residues. CDR3 region: CSARDRETQYF. In DNA form, the CDR3 reads TGCAGTGCTAGAGATCGGGAGACCCAGTACTTC.

This clone was seen a handful of times. J is TRBJ1-2 and V is TRBV6-2 or TRBV6-3; D ambiguous. Trimming left V 0 bases short and J 0 bases short, with 5 bases between. CDR1 is MNHEY and CDR2 is SVGEGT in the germline V gene. This CDR3 is built from 14 residues. CDR3 nucleotides: TGTGCCAGCAGTTACTCCCGTACTAACTATGGCTACACCTTC. Translating it yields CASSYSRTNYGYTF.

The V gene is TRBV7-2, the J gene TRBJ2-3; TRBD2 is a possible D gene (6 bases). V lost 3 bases to trimming and J lost 2 bases, with 18 bases between them. This CDR3 comprises 17 residues. Germline V gives CDR1 SGHTA, CDR2 FQGNSA. Here the CDR3 reads CASSFNPPGTFTDTQYF. DNA for the CDR3: TGTGCCAGCAGCTTCAACCCACCAGGGACTTTCACAGATACGCAGTATTTT.

The chain combines TRBV24-1 with TRBJ1-1; weak D call: TRBD1 (5 bases). Germline V lookup: CDR1 KGHDR, CDR2 SFDVKD. Between the trimmed V and J ends, which lost 1 base and 5 bases, there was a span of 7 bases. The CDR3 sequence is 13 residues long. In DNA form, the CDR3 reads TGTGCCACCAGTGATTTTAGGGGAACTGAAGCTTTCTTT. Protein product: CATSDFRGTEAFF.

The sample holds one count of this clone. V usage is TRBV18 and J usage is TRBJ2-7; the match to TRBD2 covers 12 bases. Germline V gene sequence: CDR1 KGHSH, CDR2 LQKENI. V shed 2 bases and J 6 bases; nucleotides not matched to a gene: 5. This CDR3 has 15 residues. The CDR3 spells CASSPSSGRAGEQYF. The CDR3 coding sequence is TGTGCCAGCTCACCATCTAGCGGGAGGGCCGGCGAGCAGTACTTC.

V usage is TRBV6-2 or TRBV6-3 and J usage is TRBJ2-7, with D hard to call. V was pared by 3 bases and J by 3 bases, with 6 bases between. CDR3 length: 12 residues. The V gene's germline CDR1 is MNHEY and CDR2 SVGEGT. DNA for the CDR3: TGTGCCAGCAGTTATCCAGTCTACGAGCAGTACTTC. The encoded protein is CASSYPVYEQYF.

J is TRBJ1-6 and V is TRBV28, with D possibly being TRBD1 (6 bases). Germline V gene sequence: CDR1 MDHEN, CDR2 SYDVKM. V gave up 5 bases and J gave up 7 bases, with 15 bases separating them. This CDR3 has 15 amino acids. The DNA for the CDR3 is TGTGCCAGCAGTCGGGAGGGGACACCCAATTCACCCCTCCACTTT. Translation: CASSREGTPNSPLHF.

A single count supports this clone. The chain recombines TRBV7-9 with TRBJ2-1, with 10 bases aligning to TRBD1. Trimming took 4 bases from V and 4 from J; bases not matched to a gene: 4. CDR3 length: 15 amino acids. CDR1 and CDR2 from the germline V gene are SEHNR and FQNEAQ (reference sequence). The CDR3 bases are TGTGCCAGCAGCTCGGACAGGGGGGCGTACAATGAGCAGTTCTTC. Amino acids: CASSSDRGAYNEQFF.

V is TRBV19 and J is TRBJ1-2; no firm D call. The V gene's germline CDR1 is LNHDA and CDR2 SQIVND (reference sequence). CDR3 size: 12 residues. Trimming left V 5 bases short and J 7 bases short, with 11 bases between. DNA of the CDR3: TGTGCCAGTAGTTTCGGGATGAGTGGCTACACCTTC. The encoded protein is CASSFGMSGYTF.

V gene TRBV30 combines with J gene TRBJ2-3, with a weak D call TRBD2 (6 bases). The CDR3 totals 16 residues. Germline values: CDR1 GTSNPN, CDR2 SVGIG (reference sequence). Trimming cost V 5 bases and J 1 base, with 19 bases left between them. The CDR3 sequence: CAWAKWAGLRTDTQYF. The DNA for the CDR3 is TGTGCCTGGGCCAAATGGGCGGGATTACGCACAGATACGCAGTATTTT. Looking up the rest from reference TRBV30 and TRBJ2-3 gives the full variable domain: SQTIHQWPATLVQPVGSPLSLECTVEGTSNPNLYWYRQAAGRGLQLLFYSVGIGQISSEVPQNLSASRPQDRQFILSSKKLLLSDSGFYLCAWAKWAGLRTDTQYFGPGTRLTVL.

The J gene is TRBJ1-5, the V gene TRBV19, with a possible D match to TRBD1 (6 bases). V lost 6 bases and J 2 bases, leaving 20 bases between the germline ends. The CDR3 contains 17 residues. CDR1 and CDR2 (germline): LNHDA, SQIVND (reference sequence). CDR3 sequence: CASRPSYGTRGNQPQHF. For the CDR3, the DNA is TGTGCCAGTAGGCCGTCCTATGGGACACGAGGCAATCAGCCCCAGCATTTT. Full variable domain (remainder filled in from reference TRBV19 and TRBJ1-5): DGGITQSPKYLFRKEGQNVTLSCEQNLNHDAMYWYRQDPGQGLRLIYYSQIVNDFQKGDIAEGYSVSREKKESFPLTVTSAQKNPTAFYLCASRPSYGTRGNQPQHFGDGTRLSIL.

The genes are TRBV18 and TRBJ2-1; TRBD2 matches at 7 bases. V shed 0 bases, J shed 6 bases, and the junction held 2 bases outside the gene matches. The germline gives CDR1 KGHSH, CDR2 LQKENI. The CDR3 contains 14 residues. The CDR3 is CASSPPGGPNEQFF. Written as DNA, the CDR3 is TGTGCCAGCTCACCACCGGGAGGGCCCAATGAGCAGTTCTTC.

The chain recombines TRBV6-5 with TRBJ2-7; the D is unclear. Germline V lookup: CDR1 MNHEY, CDR2 SVGAGI. V lost 2 bases, J lost 4 bases, and 9 bases lay in between. CDR3 length: 13 residues. CDR3 DNA sequence: TGTGCCAGCAGTTACGCGCGAAGTTACGAGCAGTACTTC. Protein product: CASSYARSYEQYF.

V usage is TRBV5-4 and J usage is TRBJ1-1; D is possibly TRBD1 (5 bases). The CDR3 has 13 residues. V lost 2 bases and J 5 bases, leaving 10 bases between the germline ends. CDR1 SGHNT and CDR2 YYREEE come from the germline V gene (reference sequence). The CDR3 DNA is TGTGCCAGCAGCTTAGGGGCAAGGACTGAAGCTTTCTTT. Its protein is CASSLGARTEAFF.

A few counts support this clone. The J gene is TRBJ1-2, the V gene TRBV11-2; a possible D gene is TRBD1 (6 bases). Germline V CDR1 and CDR2: SGHAT, FQNNGV. The length of the CDR3 is 14 residues. With 3 bases removed from V and 5 bases from J, the gap between germline ends came to 13 bases. The CDR3 loop reads CASSFYRVGYGYTF. CDR3 sequence (DNA): TGTGCCAGCAGCTTTTACAGGGTTGGGTATGGCTACACCTTC. The full variable domain, its missing parts supplied by reference TRBV11-2 and TRBJ1-2, is EAGVAQSPRYKIIEKRQSVAFWCNPISGHATLYWYQQILGQGPKLLIQFQNNGVVDDSQLPKDRFSAERLKGVDSTLKIQPAKLEDSAVYLCASSFYRVGYGYTFGSGTRLTVV.

The chain joins TRBV5-6 to TRBJ2-2, with TRBD1 as a possible D gene (5 bases). V lost 2 bases and J lost 4, with 12 bases in between. Per the germline V gene, CDR1 is SGHDT and CDR2 is YYEEEE. The CDR3 is made up of 15 amino acids. Here the CDR3 reads CASSFGAGFTGELFF. Here the CDR3 DNA reads TGTGCCAGCAGCTTTGGGGCAGGATTCACCGGGGAGCTGTTTTTT.

This chain links TRBV5-4 with TRBJ2-5; 10 bases are a match to TRBD2. This CDR3 contains 16 residues. With V trimmed by 5 bases and J by 2 bases, 9 bases remained unmatched. Germline CDR1 reads SGHNT; CDR2 reads YYREEE (reference sequence). As DNA, the CDR3 is TGTGCCAGCAGTACTCGACTAGCGGGTGCTCAAGAGACCCAGTACTTC. It specifies CASSTRLAGAQETQYF.

The gene calls are TRBV28 and TRBJ1-2, with D possibly matching TRBD1 (6 bases). Germline values: CDR1 MDHEN, CDR2 SYDVKM. Trimming pared 5 bases from V and 6 bases from J, leaving 16 bases between. This CDR3 has 14 residues. The CDR3 nucleotides read TGTGCCAGCAGTCTAGTTGACAGGCCAAATGGCTACACCTTC. Translation: CASSLVDRPNGYTF.

This chain joins TRBV30 and TRBJ1-5, with D unresolved. This CDR3 has 13 amino acids. Trimming removed 1 base from V and 3 bases from J, with 7 bases in between. The V gene's germline CDR1 is GTSNPN and CDR2 SVGIG (reference sequence). The CDR3 DNA reads as TGTGCCTGGAGTGAGAACAACAATCAGCCCCAGCATTTT. Translation: CAWSENNNQPQHF.